The sequence of this TCR beta chain was determined in a study of metastatic and nonmetastatic thyroid tumors. Study summary: Across blood and tumor or nodule tissue, repertoires from malignant and benign thyroid patients were compared with one another.

Study results and limitations: According to reports, the diversity of TCR beta was significantly higher in malignant thyroid tumors than in benign nodules, and this held in both blood and tumor samples.

The CDR3 sequence is 16 residues long. The germline V and J ends were trimmed by 4 bases and 2 bases, with 21 bases remaining between them. Germline V gene sequence: CDR1 GTSNPN, CDR2 SVGIG (reference sequence). No patient received treatment before thyroid surgery. Authors' analysis steps: A papillary thyroid cancer distant-metastasis classifier was built from CDR3 differences across clinicopathological groups. From the PCR reads, TCRdb re-called clones with MiXCR. None of the V and J calls come from the authors' own analysis; TCRdb made them. The table records 20,000 or so clones, 16% of them present only once. This clone has a count of ten or more. Its antigen is not identified.

The sequenced material came from tumor tissue. The V call is TRBV30, the J call TRBJ2-7; the D gene is possibly TRBD2 (6 bases). This clonotype was sampled from a female donor with papillary thyroid cancer or a benign thyroid nodule (not recorded which). Some clones in this sample may be carry-over from other donors' samples. CDR3 residues: CAWTSSGHPGAYEQYF. DNA of the CDR3: TGTGCCTGGACTTCAAGCGGACACCCGGGGGCCTACGAGCAGTACTTC.